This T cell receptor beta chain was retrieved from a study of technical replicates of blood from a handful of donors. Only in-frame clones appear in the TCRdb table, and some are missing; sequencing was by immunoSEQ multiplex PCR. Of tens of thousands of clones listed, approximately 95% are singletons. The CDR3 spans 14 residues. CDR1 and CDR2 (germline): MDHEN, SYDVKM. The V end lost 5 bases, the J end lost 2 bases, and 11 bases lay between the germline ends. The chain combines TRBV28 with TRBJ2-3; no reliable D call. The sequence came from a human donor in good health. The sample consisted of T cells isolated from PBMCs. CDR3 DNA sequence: TGTGCCAGCAGTCCTTTCCTACTCACAGATACGCAGTATTTT. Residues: CASSPFLLTDTQYF.